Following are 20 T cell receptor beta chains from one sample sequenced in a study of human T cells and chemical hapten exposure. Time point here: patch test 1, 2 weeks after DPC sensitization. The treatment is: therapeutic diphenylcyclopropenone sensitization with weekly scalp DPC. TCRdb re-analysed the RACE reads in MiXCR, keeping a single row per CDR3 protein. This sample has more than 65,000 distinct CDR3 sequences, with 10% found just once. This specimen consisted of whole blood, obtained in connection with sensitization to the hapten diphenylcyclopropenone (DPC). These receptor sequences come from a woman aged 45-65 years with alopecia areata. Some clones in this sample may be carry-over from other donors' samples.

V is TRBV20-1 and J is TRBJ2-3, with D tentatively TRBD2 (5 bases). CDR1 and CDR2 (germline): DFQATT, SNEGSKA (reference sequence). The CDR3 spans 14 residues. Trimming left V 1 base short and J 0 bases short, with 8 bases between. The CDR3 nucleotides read TGCAGTGCTAGAGTCTCGGGGAGCACAGATACGCAGTATTTT. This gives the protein CSARVSGSTDTQYF.

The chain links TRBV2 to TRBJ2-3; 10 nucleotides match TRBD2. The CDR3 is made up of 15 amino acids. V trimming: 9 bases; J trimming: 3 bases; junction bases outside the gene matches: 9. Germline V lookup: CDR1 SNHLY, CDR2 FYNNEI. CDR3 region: CARGRASGRTDTQYF. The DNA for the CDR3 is TGTGCCAGAGGGAGGGCTAGCGGGAGAACAGATACGCAGTATTTT.

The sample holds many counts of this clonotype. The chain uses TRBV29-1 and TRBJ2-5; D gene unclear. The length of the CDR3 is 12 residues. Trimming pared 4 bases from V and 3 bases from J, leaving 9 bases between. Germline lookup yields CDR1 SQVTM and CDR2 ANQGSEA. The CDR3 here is CSVVIVEETQYF. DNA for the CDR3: TGCAGCGTTGTAATTGTGGAAGAGACCCAGTACTTC.

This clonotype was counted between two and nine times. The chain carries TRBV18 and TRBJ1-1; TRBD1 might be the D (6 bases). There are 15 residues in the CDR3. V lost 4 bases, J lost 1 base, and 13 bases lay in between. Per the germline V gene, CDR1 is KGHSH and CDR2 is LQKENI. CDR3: CASSRIKQGNTEAFF. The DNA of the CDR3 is TGTGCCAGCTCACGCATCAAACAGGGGAACACTGAAGCTTTCTTT.

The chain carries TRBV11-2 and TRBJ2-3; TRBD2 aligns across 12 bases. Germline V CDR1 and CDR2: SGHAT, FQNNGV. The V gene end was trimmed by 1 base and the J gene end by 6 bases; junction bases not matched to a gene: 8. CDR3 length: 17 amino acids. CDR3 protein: CASSLGASGRALDTQYF. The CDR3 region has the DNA TGTGCCAGCAGCTTAGGAGCTAGCGGGAGGGCCCTGGATACGCAGTATTTT. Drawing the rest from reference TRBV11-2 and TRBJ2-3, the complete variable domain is EAGVAQSPRYKIIEKRQSVAFWCNPISGHATLYWYQQILGQGPKLLIQFQNNGVVDDSQLPKDRFSAERLKGVDSTLKIQPAKLEDSAVYLCASSLGASGRALDTQYFGPGTRLTVL.

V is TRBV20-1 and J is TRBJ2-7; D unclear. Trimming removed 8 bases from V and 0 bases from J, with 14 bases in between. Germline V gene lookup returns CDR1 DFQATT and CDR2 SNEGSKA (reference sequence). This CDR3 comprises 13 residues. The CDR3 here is CSLRTGPSYEQYF. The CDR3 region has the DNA TGCAGTTTGAGAACGGGTCCCTCCTACGAGCAGTACTTC.

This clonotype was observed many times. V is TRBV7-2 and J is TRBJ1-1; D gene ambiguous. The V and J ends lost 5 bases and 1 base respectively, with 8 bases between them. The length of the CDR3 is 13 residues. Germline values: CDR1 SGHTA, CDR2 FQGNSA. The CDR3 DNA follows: TGTGCCAGCAGCGCCCAAGGGAACACTGAAGCTTTCTTT. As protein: CASSAQGNTEAFF. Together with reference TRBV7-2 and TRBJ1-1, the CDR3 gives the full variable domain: GAGVSQSPSNKVTEKGKDVELRCDPISGHTALYWYRQSLGQGLEFLIYFQGNSAPDKSGLPSDRFSAERTGGSVSTLTIQRTQQEDSAVYLCASSAQGNTEAFFGQGTRLTVV.

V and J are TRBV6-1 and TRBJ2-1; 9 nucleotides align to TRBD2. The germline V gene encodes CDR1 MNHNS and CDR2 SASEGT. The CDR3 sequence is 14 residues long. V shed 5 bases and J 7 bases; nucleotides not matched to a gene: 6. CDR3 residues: CASSSLAGRNEQFF. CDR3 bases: TGTGCCAGCAGTTCGCTAGCGGGGAGGAATGAGCAGTTCTTC.

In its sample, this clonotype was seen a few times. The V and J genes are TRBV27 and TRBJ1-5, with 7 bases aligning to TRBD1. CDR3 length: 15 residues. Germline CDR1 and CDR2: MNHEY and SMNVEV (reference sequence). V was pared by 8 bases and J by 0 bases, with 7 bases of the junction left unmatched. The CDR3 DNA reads TGTGCCAGCCGGCCGGGACAGAATAGCAATCAGCCCCAGCATTTT. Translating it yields CASRPGQNSNQPQHF.

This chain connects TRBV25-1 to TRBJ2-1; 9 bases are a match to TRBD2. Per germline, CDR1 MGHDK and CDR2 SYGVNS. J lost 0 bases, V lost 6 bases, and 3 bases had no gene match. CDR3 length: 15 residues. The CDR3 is CASRRSGSSYNEQFF. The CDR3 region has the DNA TGTGCCAGCAGACGTAGCGGGAGCTCCTACAATGAGCAGTTCTTC.

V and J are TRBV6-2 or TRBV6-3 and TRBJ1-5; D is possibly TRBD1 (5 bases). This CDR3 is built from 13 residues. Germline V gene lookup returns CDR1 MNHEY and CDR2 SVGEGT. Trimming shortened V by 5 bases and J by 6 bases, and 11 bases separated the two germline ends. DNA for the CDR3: TGTGCCAGCAGTATCTCAGGGATTCAGCCCCAGCATTTT. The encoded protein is CASSISGIQPQHF.

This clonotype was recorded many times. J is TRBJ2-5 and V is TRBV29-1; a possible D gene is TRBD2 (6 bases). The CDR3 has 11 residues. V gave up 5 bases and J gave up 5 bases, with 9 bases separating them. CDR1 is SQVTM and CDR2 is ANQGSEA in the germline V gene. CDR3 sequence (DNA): TGCAGCGTTTCGGGGGTGGAGACCCAGTACTTC. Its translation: CSVSGVETQYF.

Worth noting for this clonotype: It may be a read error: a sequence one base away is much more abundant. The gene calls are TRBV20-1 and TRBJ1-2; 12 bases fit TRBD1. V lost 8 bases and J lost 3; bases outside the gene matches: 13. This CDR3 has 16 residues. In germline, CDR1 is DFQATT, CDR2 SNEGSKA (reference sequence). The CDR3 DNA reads TGCAGTACTCGTCCCGGGACAGGGGGCCGGGACTATGGCTACACCTTC. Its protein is CSTRPGTGGRDYGYTF.

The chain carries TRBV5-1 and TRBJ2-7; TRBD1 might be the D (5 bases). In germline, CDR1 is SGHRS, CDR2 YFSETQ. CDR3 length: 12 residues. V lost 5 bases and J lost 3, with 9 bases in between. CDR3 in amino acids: CASSPGFYEQYF. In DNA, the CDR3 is TGCGCCAGCAGTCCAGGGTTCTACGAGCAGTACTTC.

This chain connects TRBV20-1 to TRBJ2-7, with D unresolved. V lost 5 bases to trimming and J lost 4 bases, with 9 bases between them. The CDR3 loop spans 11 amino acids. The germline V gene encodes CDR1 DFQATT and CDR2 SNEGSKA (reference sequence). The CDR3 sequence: CSAWQVYEQYF. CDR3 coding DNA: TGCAGTGCTTGGCAGGTATACGAGCAGTACTTC.

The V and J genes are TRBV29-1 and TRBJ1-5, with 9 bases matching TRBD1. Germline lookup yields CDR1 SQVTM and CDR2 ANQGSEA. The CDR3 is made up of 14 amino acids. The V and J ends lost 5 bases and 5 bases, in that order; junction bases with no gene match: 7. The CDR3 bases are TGCAGCGTTCGACAGGGGGGCCGGGATCAGCCCCAGCATTTT. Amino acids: CSVRQGGRDQPQHF.

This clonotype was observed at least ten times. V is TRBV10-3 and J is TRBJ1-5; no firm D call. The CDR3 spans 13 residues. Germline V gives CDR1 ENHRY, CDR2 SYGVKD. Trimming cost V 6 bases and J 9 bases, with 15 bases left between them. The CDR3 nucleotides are TGTGCCATCAGGGACCTCCCCGGAGGGCCCCAGCATTTT. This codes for CAIRDLPGGPQHF.

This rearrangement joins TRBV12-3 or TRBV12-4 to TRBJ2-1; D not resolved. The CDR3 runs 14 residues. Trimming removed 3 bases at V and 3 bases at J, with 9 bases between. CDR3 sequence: CASSLGSIYNEQFF. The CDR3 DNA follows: TGTGCCAGCAGTTTGGGGTCGATCTACAATGAGCAGTTCTTC.

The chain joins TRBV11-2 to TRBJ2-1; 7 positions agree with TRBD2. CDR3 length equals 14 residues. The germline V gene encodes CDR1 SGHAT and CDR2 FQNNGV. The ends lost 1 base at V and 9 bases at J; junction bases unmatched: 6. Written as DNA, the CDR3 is TGTGCCAGCAGCTTAGTGACTAGCCGAAGTGAGCAGTTCTTC. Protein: CASSLVTSRSEQFF. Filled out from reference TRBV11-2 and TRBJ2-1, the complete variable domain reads EAGVAQSPRYKIIEKRQSVAFWCNPISGHATLYWYQQILGQGPKLLIQFQNNGVVDDSQLPKDRFSAERLKGVDSTLKIQPAKLEDSAVYLCASSLVTSRSEQFFGPGTRLTVL.

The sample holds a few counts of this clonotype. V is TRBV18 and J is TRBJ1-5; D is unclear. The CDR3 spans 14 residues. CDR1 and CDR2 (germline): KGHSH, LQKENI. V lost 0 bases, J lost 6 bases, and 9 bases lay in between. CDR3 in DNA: TGTGCCAGCTCACCACCTGGGTTAAGTCAGCCCCAGCATTTT. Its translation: CASSPPGLSQPQHF.